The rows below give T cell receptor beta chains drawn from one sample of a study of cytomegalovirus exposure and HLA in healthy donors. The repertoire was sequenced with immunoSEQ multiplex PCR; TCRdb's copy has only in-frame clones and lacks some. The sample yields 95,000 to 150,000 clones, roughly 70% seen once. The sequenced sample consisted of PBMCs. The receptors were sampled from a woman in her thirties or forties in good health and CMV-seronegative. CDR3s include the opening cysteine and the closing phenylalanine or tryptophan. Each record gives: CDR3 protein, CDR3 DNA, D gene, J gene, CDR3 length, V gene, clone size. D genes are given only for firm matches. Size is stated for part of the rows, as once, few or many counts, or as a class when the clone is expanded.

CASSRRDRSPLHF TGTGCCAGCAGCCGTCGGGACAGATCACCCCTCCACTTT TRBD1 TRBJ1-6 13 TRBV7-3 .
CASSLSGQGVHEQYF TGTGCCAGCAGTCTATCGGGACAGGGGGTCCACGAGCAGTACTTC TRBD1 TRBJ2-7 15 TRBV2 .
CASSPWSGQGNSPLHF TGTGCCAGCAGCCCCTGGTCGGGACAGGGGAATTCACCCCTCCACTTT TRBD1 TRBJ1-6 16 TRBV7-9 .
CAISSGGTQETQYF TGTGCCATATCTAGCGGGGGGACCCAAGAGACCCAGTACTTC TRBD2 TRBJ2-5 14 TRBV10-3 .
CASSPPPGLETDTQYF TGTGCCAGCAGCCCCCCTCCGGGACTAGAAACAGATACGCAGTATTTT TRBD2 TRBJ2-3 16 TRBV5-6 .
CASSFSRGSTSGELFF TGTGCCAGCAGCTTTTCGCGCGGGAGTACTTCCGGGGAGCTGTTTTTT TRBD2 TRBJ2-2 16 TRBV5-4 .
CASSGGDRVGSPLHF TGTGCCAGCAGCGGGGGGGACAGGGTCGGCTCACCCCTCCACTTT TRBD1 TRBJ1-6 15 TRBV9 .
CASSKGQGALGNTIYF TGTGCCAGCAGCAAAGGACAGGGGGCGCTCGGAAACACCATATATTTT TRBD1 TRBJ1-3 16 TRBV7-9 once
CASSFRDIRPETQYF TGTGCCAGCAGCTTCCGGGACATCCGACCGGAGACCCAGTACTTC . TRBJ2-5 15 TRBV21-1 .
CASGLIAGEQYF TGTGCCAGCGGTCTTATAGCGGGAGAGCAGTACTTC TRBD2 TRBJ2-7 12 TRBV2 .
CASSLNPGWNYGYTF TGTGCCAGCAGCTTGAACCCAGGGTGGAACTATGGCTACACCTTC . TRBJ1-2 15 TRBV5-8 .